These T cell receptor beta chains were read from a single sample in a study of blood T cell repertoires in COVID-19. The data were produced by immunoSEQ multiplex PCR, yet TCRdb's version contains in-frame clones alone and is incomplete. The table records roughly 24,000 clones, roughly 89% of them present only once. Source material: peripheral blood. The receptors derive from a woman between 70 and 85 years old with active COVID-19. Each CDR3 is given with its conserved first and last residue. D genes are given only for firm matches. The size of a clone is reported for some rows only, either as once, few or many, or as a class for expanded clones.

D,size,J,V,DNA,CDR3
TRBD2,-,TRBJ2-1,TRBV7-6,TGTGCCAGCAGCACCCCTGGACTAGCGGGGGGGCGGTTCTACAATGAGCAGTTCTTC,CASSTPGLAGGRFYNEQFF
TRBD1,-,TRBJ2-2,TRBV6-2/TRBV6-3,TGTGCCAGCAGTTACCCGATCCGGGACAGGGGGCTTGGCACCGGGGAGCTGTTTTTT,CASSYPIRDRGLGTGELFF
TRBD2,-,TRBJ2-1,TRBV24-1,TGTGCCACCAGTGACCCTTCTAGCGGGAGTTACAATGAGCAGTTCTTC,CATSDPSSGSYNEQFF
TRBD1,-,TRBJ2-7,TRBV6-5,TGTGCCAGCAGTTACGACCCGGGACAGGGGTACGAGCAGTACTTC,CASSYDPGQGYEQYF
-,-,TRBJ2-3,TRBV11-2,TGTGCCAGCACTTTCGTCCCCTCTAGCACAGATACGCAGTATTTT,CASTFVPSSTDTQYF
TRBD2,few,TRBJ2-7,TRBV5-5,TGTGCCAGCAGCTTGCGTTGGCGGGGGGGCAGTTACGAGCAGTACTTC,CASSLRWRGGSYEQYF
TRBD1,-,TRBJ2-7,TRBV4-1,TGCGCCAGCAGCCAAGGGGACAGGGAAGCCTACGAGCAGTACTTC,CASSQGDREAYEQYF
TRBD1,-,TRBJ2-7,TRBV6-1,TGTGCCAGCAGTGAAGCGGGGACAGCCTCCTACGAGCAGTACTTC,CASSEAGTASYEQYF
TRBD1,-,TRBJ2-6,TRBV19,TGTGCCAGTCGACAGGGTTCTGGGGCCAACGTCCTGACTTTC,CASRQGSGANVLTF
TRBD1,-,TRBJ2-7,TRBV10-3,TGTGCCATCAGGGACAGGGATCAATACGAGCAGTACTTC,CAIRDRDQYEQYF
-,-,TRBJ1-2,TRBV9,TGTGCCAGCAGCGTAGGTGGCCGCTACTATGGCTACACCTTC,CASSVGGRYYGYTF
-,-,TRBJ2-1,TRBV4-2,TGTGCCAGCAGCCCCAGTCGCGGTACAGGGACCCCTAATGAGCAGTTCTTC,CASSPSRGTGTPNEQFF
-,few,TRBJ1-5,TRBV5-1,TGCGCCAGCAGCTTGGCCCCAGATCAGCCCCAGCATTTT,CASSLAPDQPQHF
-,-,TRBJ1-1,TRBV13,TGTGCCAGCAGCTTCAACGGGGGGGACGAAGCTTTCTTT,CASSFNGGDEAFF
-,-,TRBJ2-1,TRBV6-6,TGTGCCAGCAGTTACACCAGGGGCTCCTACAATGAGCAGTTCTTC,CASSYTRGSYNEQFF
TRBD2,-,TRBJ2-5,TRBV6-2/TRBV6-3,TGTGCCAGCAGTCCGGGACTAGGCATGACGGAGACCCAGTACTTC,CASSPGLGMTETQYF
-,-,TRBJ1-5,TRBV5-8,TGTGCCAGCCAAGGGGGGGCTGGTCAGCCCCAGCATTTT,CASQGGAGQPQHF
TRBD1,-,TRBJ2-7,TRBV6-5,TGTGCCAGCAGTTACTTGACAGGGGTCCACGAGCAGTACTTC,CASSYLTGVHEQYF
-,-,TRBJ1-5,TRBV5-8,TGTGCCAGCAGCTTCCGTAGCAATCAGCCCCAGCATTTT,CASSFRSNQPQHF
-,-,TRBJ2-2,TRBV7-2,TGTGCCAGCAGCACTAGCTCCACCGGGGAGCTGTTTTTT,CASSTSSTGELFF
TRBD1,-,TRBJ1-5,TRBV19,TGTGCCAGTAGTATATATAGGGGACAGGGAGGCCAGCCCCAGCATTTT,CASSIYRGQGGQPQHF
-,-,TRBJ2-3,TRBV11-2,TGTGCCAGCAGACCTATGACAGATACGCAGTATTTT,CASRPMTDTQYF